This entry describes one T cell receptor (beta chain). Profiled with immunoSEQ multiplex PCR; TCRdb holds only in-frame clones, not every one. The sample has a few million clones, roughly 93% seen once. The data originate from a study of shared clonotypes between healthy human individuals. Looking at the study overall: Used for every donor were three CD4 naive, three CD4 memory, two CD8 naive and one CD8 memory plate.

The CDR3 length is 15 residues. With 1 base clipped from V and 3 bases from J, the junction kept 5 bases outside the gene matches. The germline V gene has CDR1 SGHAT and CDR2 FQNNGV. As defined, naive CD8 cells were CD45RO-negative and positively selected for CCR7, with terminally differentiated effector memory CD45RA+ cells excluded. The sequence came from a young man in good health. Some clones in this sample may be carry-over from other donors' samples. Source material: naive CD8+ T cells from PBMCs. This chain links TRBV11-2 with TRBJ1-2; 7 bases map to TRBD1. CDR3 protein: CASSLAFTGDYGYTF. The CDR3 DNA reads TGTGCCAGCAGCTTAGCCTTCACAGGGGACTATGGCTACACCTTC. The whole variable domain, filled in from reference TRBV11-2 and TRBJ1-2, reads EAGVAQSPRYKIIEKRQSVAFWCNPISGHATLYWYQQILGQGPKLLIQFQNNGVVDDSQLPKDRFSAERLKGVDSTLKIQPAKLEDSAVYLCASSLAFTGDYGYTFGSGTRLTVV.